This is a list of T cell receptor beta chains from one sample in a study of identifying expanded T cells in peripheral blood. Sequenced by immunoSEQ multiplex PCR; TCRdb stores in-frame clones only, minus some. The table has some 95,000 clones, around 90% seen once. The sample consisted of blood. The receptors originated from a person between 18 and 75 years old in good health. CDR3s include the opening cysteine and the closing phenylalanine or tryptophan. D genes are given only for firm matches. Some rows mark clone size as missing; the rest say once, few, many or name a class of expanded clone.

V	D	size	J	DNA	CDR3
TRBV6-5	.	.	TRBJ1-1	TGTGCCAGCAGTACGGACGAGTTTAAAGCTTTCTTT	CASSTDEFKAFF
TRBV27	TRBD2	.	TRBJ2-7	TGTGCCAGCAGTTTCTCACAGGGACAACTCCTAGCGGGAGATAGTGGGGTCTACGAGCAGTACTTC	CASSFSQGQLLAGDSGVYEQYF
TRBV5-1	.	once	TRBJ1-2	TGCGCCAGCAGCTTGGGACAGGAATATGGCTACACCTTC	CASSLGQEYGYTF
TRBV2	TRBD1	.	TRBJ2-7	TGTGCCAGCAGCAACCAACGGGACAGGTCCTACGAGCAGTACTTC	CASSNQRDRSYEQYF
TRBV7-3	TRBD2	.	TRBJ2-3	TGTGCCAGCAGCCCTACCTCAGCGGGAGGGCCGTCAGATACGCAGTATTTT	CASSPTSAGGPSDTQYF
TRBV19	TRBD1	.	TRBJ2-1	TGTGCCAGTAAATTAAGACAGGGGGGGAAGAATGAGCAGTTCTTC	CASKLRQGGKNEQFF
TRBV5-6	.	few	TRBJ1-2	TGTGCCAGCAGCTTAAGGGGTGTCTACACCTTC	CASSLRGVYTF
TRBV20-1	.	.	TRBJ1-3	TGCAGTGCTAGAGGGGGGAACACCATATATTTT	CSARGGNTIYF
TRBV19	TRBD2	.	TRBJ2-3	TGTGCCAGTAGTATGGGGGAGGGGATATCCGATACGCAGTATTTT	CASSMGEGISDTQYF
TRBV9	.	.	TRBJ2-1	TGTGCCAGCAGCGAGAGACAGGATCGCCCGCATGAGCAGTTCTTC	CASSERQDRPHEQFF
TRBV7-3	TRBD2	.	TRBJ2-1	TGTGCCAGCAGCTCGTTAGCGGGGCAACCCAATGAGCAGTTCTTC	CASSSLAGQPNEQFF
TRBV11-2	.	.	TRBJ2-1	TGTGCCAGCAAGGACAGCGCCTACAATGAGCAGTTCTTC	CASKDSAYNEQFF
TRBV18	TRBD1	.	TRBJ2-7	TGTGCCAGCTCACCCGACTACGGACAGGGAACTTACGAGCAGTACTTC	CASSPDYGQGTYEQYF
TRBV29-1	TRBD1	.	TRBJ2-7	TGCAGCGTGACAGGGGCCCCCTACGAGCAGTACTTC	CSVTGAPYEQYF
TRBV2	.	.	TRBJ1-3	TGTGCCAGCAGTGAAAGACTCTCTGGAAACACCATATATTTT	CASSERLSGNTIYF
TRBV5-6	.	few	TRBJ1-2	TGTGCCAGCAGCACGCTCGTTGTCTTGGCTAACTATGGCTACACCTTC	CASSTLVVLANYGYTF
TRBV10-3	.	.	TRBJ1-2	TGTGCCATCAGCCCTCGAGAAGGGAACTATGGCTACACCTTC	CAISPREGNYGYTF
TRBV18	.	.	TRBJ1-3	TGTGCCAGCTCACCCGACTCGACAGCTTCTGGAAACACCATATATTTT	CASSPDSTASGNTIYF
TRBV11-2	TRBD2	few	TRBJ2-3	TGTGCCAGCAGCTTAGGACTAGCGGGAGCACGCCGGCTTGATACGCAGTATTTT	CASSLGLAGARRLDTQYF
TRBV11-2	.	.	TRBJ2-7	TGTGCCAGCAGCGAAACCAATAGCGGACCTACGAAGCAGTACTTC	CASSETNSGPTKQYF
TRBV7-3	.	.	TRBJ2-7	TGTGCCAGCAGCTCCACCCGAAACAGGGCCCACGAGCAGTACTTC	CASSSTRNRAHEQYF
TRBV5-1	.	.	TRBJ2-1	TGCGCCAGCAGCTTGGGTATGCGCACTGAGCAGTTCTTC	CASSLGMRTEQFF
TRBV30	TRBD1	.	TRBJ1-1	TGTGCCTGGAGTCTCACAGGGGTTCGACCTAGGGACACTGAAGCTTTCTTT	CAWSLTGVRPRDTEAFF
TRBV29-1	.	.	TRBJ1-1	TGCAGCGTTGTAGGCCTGTACACTGAAGCTTTCTTT	CSVVGLYTEAFF
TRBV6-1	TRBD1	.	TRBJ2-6	TGTGCCAGCAGTGAACCGGGACAGAACTCTGGGGCCAACGTCCTGACTTTC	CASSEPGQNSGANVLTF
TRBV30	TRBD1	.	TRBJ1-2	TGTGCCTGGAGTTACGGGACAGGGGGCTACTATGGCTACACCTTC	CAWSYGTGGYYGYTF
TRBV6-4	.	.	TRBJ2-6	TGTGCCAGCAGTGACTTAAGCTCTGGGGCCAACGTCCTGACTTTC	CASSDLSSGANVLTF
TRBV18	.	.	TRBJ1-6	TGTGCCAGCTCACCCCCCCAGGGTAGGAATTCACCCCTCCACTTT	CASSPPQGRNSPLHF
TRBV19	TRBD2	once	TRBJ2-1	TGTGCCAGTAGTTGGGGGACTAGCGTGCGCAATGAGCAGTTCTTC	CASSWGTSVRNEQFF
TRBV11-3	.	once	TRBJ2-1	TGTGCCAGCAGCTTAGATAATGCCCACAATGAGCAGTTCTTC	CASSLDNAHNEQFF
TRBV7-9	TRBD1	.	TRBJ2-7	TGTGCCAGCAGCTTATTGCAGGGGGCCTCCTACGAGCAGTACTTC	CASSLLQGASYEQYF
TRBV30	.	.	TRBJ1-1	TGTGCCTGGAGTGCAGGGTTTCCCACTGAAGCTTTCTTT	CAWSAGFPTEAFF
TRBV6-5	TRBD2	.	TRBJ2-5	TGTGCCAGCAGCGGGGGGGATGGGGAGACCCAGTACTTC	CASSGGDGETQYF
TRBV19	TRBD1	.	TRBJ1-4	TGTGCCAGTAGTCTCGGGACAGGGGGCTTTGAAAAACTGTTTTTT	CASSLGTGGFEKLFF
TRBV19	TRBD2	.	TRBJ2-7	TGTGCCAGTACCCTGACTAGCGGGCGTACCTACGAGCAGTACTTC	CASTLTSGRTYEQYF
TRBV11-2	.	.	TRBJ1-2	TGTGCCAGCAGCTTTCCCCGGATTAGTTTAGGGCAGTCCTTC	CASSFPRISLGQSF
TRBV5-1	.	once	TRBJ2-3	TGCGCCAGCAGCTTGGGTTCTGGTTACACAGATACGCAGTATTTT	CASSLGSGYTDTQYF
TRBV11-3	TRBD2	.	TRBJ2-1	TGTGCCAGCAGCGAGACTAGCGGGTCCTACAATGAGCAGTTCTTC	CASSETSGSYNEQFF
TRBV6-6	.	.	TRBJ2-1	TGTGCCAGCAGTTATTCCGGCCGGTACAATGAGCAGTTCTTC	CASSYSGRYNEQFF
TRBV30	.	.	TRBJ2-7	TGTGCCTGCAGACCCAGGAATCCATACGAGCAGTACTTC	CACRPRNPYEQYF
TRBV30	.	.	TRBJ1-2	TGTGCCCTAGTCGCAGGGAGGAACTATGGCTACACCTTC	CALVAGRNYGYTF
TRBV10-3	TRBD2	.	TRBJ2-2	TGTGCCATCCACGCGGGAGGGCCTGGAACCGGGGAGCTGTTTTTT	CAIHAGGPGTGELFF
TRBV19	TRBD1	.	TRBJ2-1	TGTGCCAGTAATGGACAGGGGTACAATGAGCAGTTCTTC	CASNGQGYNEQFF
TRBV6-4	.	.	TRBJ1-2	TGTGCCAGCAGAATCACAGGGGGCTACACCTTC	CASRITGGYTF
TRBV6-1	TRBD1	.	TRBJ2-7	TGTGCCAGCAGTGATCGGGACAGATACTACGAGCAGTACTTC	CASSDRDRYYEQYF
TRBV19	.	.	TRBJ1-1	TGTGCCAGTAAACACGGAGTAAACACTGAAGCTTTCTTT	CASKHGVNTEAFF
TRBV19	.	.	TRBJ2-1	TGTGCCAGTAGTGCGGGACAGTACAATGAGCAGTTCTTC	CASSAGQYNEQFF
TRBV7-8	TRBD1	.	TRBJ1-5	TGTGCCAGCAGCCTAGGGACAGGGGGCCCAGTTAGGCCCCAGCATTTT	CASSLGTGGPVRPQHF
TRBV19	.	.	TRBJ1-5	TGTGCCAGTAAACCCCTCGGGGGAGTTAATCAGCCCCAGCATTTT	CASKPLGGVNQPQHF
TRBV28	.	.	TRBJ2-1	TGTGCCAGCAGTTTAGCACAGGGACATGGCAATGAGCAGTTCTTC	CASSLAQGHGNEQFF
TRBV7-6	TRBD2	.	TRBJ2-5	TGTGCCAGCAGCTTAGTTAGTCCCGGGGGGGCACGAGAGACCCAGTACTTC	CASSLVSPGGARETQYF
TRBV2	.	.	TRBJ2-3	TGTGCCGGTGGACCTTCGGGTAATGTGCGTACGCAGTATTTT	CAGGPSGNVRTQYF